This T cell receptor (beta chain) was documented in a study of neurological immune-mediated disorders (dated by TCRdb to the late 2010s). Background for the entire study: Of the roughly 34 multiple sclerosis patients, around 30 had relapsing-remitting MS and 3 had secondary progressive MS. Of the 60 to 70 subjects in the cohort, some 15 were HAM/TSP patients, roughly 35 were multiple sclerosis patients, and some 20 were healthy controls. Peripheral blood TCR-beta repertoires from patients with HTLV-I-associated myelopathy (HAM/TSP), patients with multiple sclerosis, and healthy controls were compared in the study using UMI-based sequencing. The approximately 110 TCR-beta libraries included longitudinal samples, technical triplicates and paired sorted CD4+ and CD8+ T-cell subsets alongside PBMC samples. Broader findings and caveats from the paper: Repertoires from 18 of 34 MS patients were grouped by phylogenetic analysis into a cluster of related CDR3 sequences, suggesting a possible repertoire-level signature. No clinical or MRI features were associated with the MS cluster, and the authors said that larger cohorts are needed. No identical CDR3 amino acid sequences were found to be shared among expanded clones across subjects, suggesting that TCR-beta repertoires were private in all groups. TCR clonal expansion was highest in HAM/TSP patients and lowest in MS patients, with MS patients falling below even healthy controls.

Unsorted PBMC libraries were generated from 2 million PBMCs stored in RNAlater at -80 °C until RNA extraction. Multiple sclerosis patients were enrolled in a US clinical protocol under which disease progression was evaluated by magnetic resonance imaging. Peripheral blood underwent Ficoll-Hypaque density gradient centrifugation to isolate PBMCs, which were then cryopreserved in liquid nitrogen. V is reduced by 1 base and J by 4 bases, leaving a spacing of 10 bases between them. CDR1 is given as SGHTA and CDR2 as FQGNSA, both from the germline V gene. The CDR3 measures 14 amino acids from cysteine to phenylalanine. The kept DNA is CDR3 alone, 42 bases in frame from the first base. To synthesize cDNA, template-switch 5'RACE was performed with a primer carrying a 10-nucleotide random unique molecular identifier so that each TCR transcript was tagged. Over 200 million TCR-beta sequences, covering 15-18 subjects, were produced in each sequencing run. The RNeasy kit was used to extract total RNA. TCR-beta VDJ regions were amplified with primers for the TCR constant region and the 5'RACE anchor, using the KAPA Real-time Library Amplification kit. A first PCR added sample indexes and Illumina adaptors, and a second PCR then raised library yield. The roughly 650 bp TCR product was size-selected on a 2% E-gel SizeSelection system after Ampure bead purification. Before pooling, libraries had their quality checked on a Bioanalyzer, their concentration measured with Qubit, and their quantity determined with the Kapa Library Quantification kit. Libraries were sequenced paired-end 2 x 150 bp on an Illumina HiSeq 2500. To increase sequence diversity, about 25-31% phiX was spiked into each library pool. The authors' analysis ran thus. The quality-filtered reads were processed with the UMI-based MiGEC pipeline, whose error correction step removed more than 75% of the raw TCR sequences. IMGT germline references were used for alignment of VDJ genes, and clonotypes were defined by a unique CDR3 amino acid sequence together with V-J genes. Clonal expansion, Shannon diversity and CDR3 relatedness were evaluated with VDJtools (CalcPairwiseDistances, ClusterSamples), while phylogenetic trees were built in CLCbio workbench. Using coefficient-of-variation modelling across technical triplicates, the study counted a clone as expanded if it had at least 8 unique UMIs. TCRdb reworked the public reads: Q25 trimming with fastp, MiXCR clone assembly, productive beta chains retained. A single entry per CDR3 protein holds the most common genes and DNA from its merged rows. For this entry, the V and J calls and clone size follow TCRdb and not the study's own pipeline. The sample table holds around 70,000 distinct CDR3 sequences, of which 4% to 6% were seen once. Less than 8% of the sample belongs to the ten largest clones.

In this sample, this clonotype turned up many times. Its antigen is not yet known. Base qualities are not recorded, but no much larger clone differs from it by a single base. Material: PBMCs. The sequence came from a man between 18 and 29 years old with multiple sclerosis. The V and J segments used are TRBV7-2 and TRBJ1-2, with no confidently assigned D gene. The nucleotide sequence is TGTGCCAGCAGCTTAGGGGGAGCAGCCTATGGCTACACCTTC. Translated, this gives CASSLGGAAYGYTF.